The source of this TCR beta chain is a study of T cell changes during pregnancy in multiple sclerosis. Germline values: CDR1 SGHNT, CDR2 YYREEE (reference sequence). Trimming removed 4 bases from V and 3 bases from J, with 17 bases in between. This CDR3 is built from 15 residues. Using immunoSEQ multiplex PCR, the repertoire was profiled, and TCRdb retains in-frame clones only, with some absent. The top ten hold about 1% of the sample, which has 65,000 to 85,000 clones, about 93% seen once. The chain joins TRBV5-4 to TRBJ2-7; D is uncertain. The input for sequencing was peripheral blood, taken in the second trimester of pregnancy. The receptor comes from a female donor in good health, enrolled as a control in a pregnancy study. The CDR3: CASSKDKSSIYEQYF. Here the CDR3 DNA reads TGTGCCAGCAGCAAAGACAAATCCTCTATCTACGAGCAGTACTTC.